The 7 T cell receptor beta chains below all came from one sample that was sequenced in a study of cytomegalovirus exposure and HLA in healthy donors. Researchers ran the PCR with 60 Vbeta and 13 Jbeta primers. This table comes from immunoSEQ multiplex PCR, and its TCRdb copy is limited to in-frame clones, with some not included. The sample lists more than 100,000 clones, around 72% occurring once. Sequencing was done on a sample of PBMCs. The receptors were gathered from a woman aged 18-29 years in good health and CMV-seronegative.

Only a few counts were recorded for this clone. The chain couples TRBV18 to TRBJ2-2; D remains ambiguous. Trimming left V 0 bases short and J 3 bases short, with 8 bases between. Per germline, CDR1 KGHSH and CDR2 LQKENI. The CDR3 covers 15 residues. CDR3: CASSPPGPHTGELFF. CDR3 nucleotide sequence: TGTGCCAGCTCACCACCGGGCCCGCACACCGGGGAGCTGTTTTTT.

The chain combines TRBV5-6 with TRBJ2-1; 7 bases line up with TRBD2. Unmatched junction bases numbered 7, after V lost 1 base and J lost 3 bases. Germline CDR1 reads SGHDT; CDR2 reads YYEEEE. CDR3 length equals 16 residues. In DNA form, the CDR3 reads TGTGCCAGCAGCTTGATAGGCGGGAGAGGCTACAATGAGCAGTTCTTC. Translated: CASSLIGGRGYNEQFF.

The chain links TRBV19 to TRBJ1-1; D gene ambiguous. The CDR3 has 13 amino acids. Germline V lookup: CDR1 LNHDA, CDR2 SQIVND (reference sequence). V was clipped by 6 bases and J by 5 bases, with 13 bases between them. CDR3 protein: CASSSGGGTEAFF. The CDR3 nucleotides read TGTGCCAGTAGCAGTGGAGGAGGGACTGAAGCTTTCTTT.

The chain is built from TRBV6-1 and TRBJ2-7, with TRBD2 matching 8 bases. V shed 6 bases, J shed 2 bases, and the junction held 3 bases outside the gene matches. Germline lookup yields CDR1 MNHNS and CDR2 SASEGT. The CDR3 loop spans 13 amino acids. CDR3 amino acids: CASRGSGTYEQYF. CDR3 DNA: TGTGCCAGCAGGGGTAGCGGGACCTACGAGCAGTACTTC.

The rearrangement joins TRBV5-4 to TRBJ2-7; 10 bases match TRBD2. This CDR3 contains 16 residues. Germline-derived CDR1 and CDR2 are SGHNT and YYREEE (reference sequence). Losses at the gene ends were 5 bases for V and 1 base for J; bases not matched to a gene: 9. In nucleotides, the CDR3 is TGTGCCAGCAGTCTCGATACTAGCGGGATATCCTACGAGCAGTACTTC. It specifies CASSLDTSGISYEQYF.

Here the CDR3 reads CASTFPEQGPYNEQFF. The CDR3 DNA follows: TGTGCCAGCACCTTCCCTGAACAGGGGCCTTACAATGAGCAGTTCTTC. The chain uses TRBV7-9 and TRBJ2-1; 7 bases are a match to TRBD1. This CDR3 contains 16 residues. V trimming: 7 bases; J trimming: 4 bases; junction bases outside the gene matches: 13. Per germline, CDR1 SEHNR and CDR2 FQNEAQ (reference sequence).

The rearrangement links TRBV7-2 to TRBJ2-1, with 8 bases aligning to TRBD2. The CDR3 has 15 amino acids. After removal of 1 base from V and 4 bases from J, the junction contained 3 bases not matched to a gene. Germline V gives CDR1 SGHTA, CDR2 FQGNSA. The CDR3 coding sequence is TGTGCCAGCAGCTTAGGCGGGAGGTTGTACAATGAGCAGTTCTTC. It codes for CASSLGGRLYNEQFF.